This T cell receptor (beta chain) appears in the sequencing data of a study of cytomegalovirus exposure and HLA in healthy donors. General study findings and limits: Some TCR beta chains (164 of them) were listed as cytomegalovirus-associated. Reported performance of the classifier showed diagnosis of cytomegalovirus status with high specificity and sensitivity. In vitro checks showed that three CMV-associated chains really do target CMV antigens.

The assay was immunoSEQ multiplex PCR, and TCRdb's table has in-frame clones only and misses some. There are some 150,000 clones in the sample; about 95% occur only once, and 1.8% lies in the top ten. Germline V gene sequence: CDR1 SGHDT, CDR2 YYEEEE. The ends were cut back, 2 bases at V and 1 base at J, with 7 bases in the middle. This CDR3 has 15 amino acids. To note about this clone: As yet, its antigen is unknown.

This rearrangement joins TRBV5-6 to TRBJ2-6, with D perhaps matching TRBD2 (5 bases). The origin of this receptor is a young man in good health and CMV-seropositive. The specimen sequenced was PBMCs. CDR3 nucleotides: TGTGCCAGCAGCTTCGGACTTTCTGGGGCCAACGTCCTGACTTTC. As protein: CASSFGLSGANVLTF.